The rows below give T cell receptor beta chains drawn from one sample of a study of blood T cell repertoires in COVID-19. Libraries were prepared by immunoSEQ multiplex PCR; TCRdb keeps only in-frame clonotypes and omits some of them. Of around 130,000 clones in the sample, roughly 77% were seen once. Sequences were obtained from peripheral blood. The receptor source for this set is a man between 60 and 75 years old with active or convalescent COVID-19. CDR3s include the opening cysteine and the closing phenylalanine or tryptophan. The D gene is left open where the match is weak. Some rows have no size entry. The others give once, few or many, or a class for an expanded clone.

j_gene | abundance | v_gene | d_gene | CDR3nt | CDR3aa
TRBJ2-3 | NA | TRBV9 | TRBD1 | TGTGCCAGCAGCGAGTGGGGGCAGGGGGCAGATACGCAGTATTTT | CASSEWGQGADTQYF
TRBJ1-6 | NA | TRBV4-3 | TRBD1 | TGCGCCAGCAGCCAAGATCCGGACAGGGTTAGTCCGAGCTCCTATAATTCACCCCTCCACTTT | CASSQDPDRVSPSSYNSPLHF
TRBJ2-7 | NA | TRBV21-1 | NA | TGTGCCAGCAGCACCCCGAGGACAGGGGGCTTCGAGCAGTACTTC | CASSTPRTGGFEQYF
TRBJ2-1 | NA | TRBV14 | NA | TGTGCCAGCAGCCGATGGCAGGGCCCAGGCAATGAGCAGTTCTTC | CASSRWQGPGNEQFF
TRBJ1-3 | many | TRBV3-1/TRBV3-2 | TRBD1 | TGTGCCAGCAGCCGCGACAGGGTCTCTGGAAACACCATATATTTT | CASSRDRVSGNTIYF
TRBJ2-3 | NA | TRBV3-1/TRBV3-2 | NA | TGTGCCAGCAGCCAAGATCGTAGCACAGATACGCAGTATTTT | CASSQDRSTDTQYF
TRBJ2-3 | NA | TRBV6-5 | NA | TGTGCCAGCGATGCCAAGAGGGTGAGAGATACGCAGTATTTT | CASDAKRVRDTQYF
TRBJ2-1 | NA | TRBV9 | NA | TGTGCCAGCCCCATGGGTGGAGAGAGCTCGATTGACGAAGACAATGAGCAGTTCTTC | CASPMGGESSIDEDNEQFF
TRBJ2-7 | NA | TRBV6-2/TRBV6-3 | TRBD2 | TGTGCCAGCAGCTTCACTAGCGGTTCCACCTACGAGCAGTACTTC | CASSFTSGSTYEQYF
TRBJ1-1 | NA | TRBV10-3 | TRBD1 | TGTGCCACGGGGGGACAGGGGAACACTGAAGCTTTCTTT | CATGGQGNTEAFF
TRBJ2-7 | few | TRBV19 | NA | TGTGCCAGTAGTATAGGAGGAGGCCCGGGCGAGCAGTACTTC | CASSIGGGPGEQYF
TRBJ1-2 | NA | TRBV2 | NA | TGTGCCAGCAGCGAAGACGGGGGCTACACCTTC | CASSEDGGYTF
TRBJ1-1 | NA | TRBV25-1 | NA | TGTGCCAGCAGCGCCTCCACAGGGAGCACTGAAGCTTTCTTT | CASSASTGSTEAFF
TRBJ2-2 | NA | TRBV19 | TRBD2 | TGTGCCAGTAGTATAGACCCTAGCGGAGCGAACACCGGGGAGCTGTTTTTT | CASSIDPSGANTGELFF
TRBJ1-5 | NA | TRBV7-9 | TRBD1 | TGTGCCAGCAGCTCCGGTACGGGACAGGGGTTTCAGCCCCAGCATTTT | CASSSGTGQGFQPQHF
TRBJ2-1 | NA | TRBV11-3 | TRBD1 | TGTGCCAGCAGCTTAGGCAGGGGGTACAATGAGCAGTTCTTC | CASSLGRGYNEQFF
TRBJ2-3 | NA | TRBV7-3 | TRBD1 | TGTGCCAGCAGCGATACCAGGGGGCACAGCACAGATACGCAGTATTTT | CASSDTRGHSTDTQYF
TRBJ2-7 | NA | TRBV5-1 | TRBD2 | TGCGCCAGCAGCTTTAGCGGGAGTCACGAGCAGTACTTC | CASSFSGSHEQYF
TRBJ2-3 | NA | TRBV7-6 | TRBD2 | TGTGCCAGCAGCTCGAGAACGTCCCCAGGCGGGGGGGCGCGATATCCAGATACGCAGTATTTT | CASSSRTSPGGGARYPDTQYF
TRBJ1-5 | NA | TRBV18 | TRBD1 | TGTGCCAGCTCACCATCGGGACAGGCGGGAAATCAGCCCCAGCATTTT | CASSPSGQAGNQPQHF
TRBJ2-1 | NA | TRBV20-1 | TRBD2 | TGCAGTGCTAGTGGGACTAGCGGGACCAATGAGCAGTTCTTC | CSASGTSGTNEQFF
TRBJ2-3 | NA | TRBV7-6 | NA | TGTGCCAGCAGCTTATATCAGGGTCCCGATACGCAGTATTTT | CASSLYQGPDTQYF
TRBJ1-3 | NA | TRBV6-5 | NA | TGTGCCAGCAATGGAGATGGAAACACCATATATTTT | CASNGDGNTIYF
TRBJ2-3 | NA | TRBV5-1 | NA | TGCGCCAGCAGCTTGGGGGGGCCAGATACGCAGTATTTT | CASSLGGPDTQYF
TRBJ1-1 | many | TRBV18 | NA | TGTGCCAGCTCATCTTTCTCTGAAGCTTTCTTT | CASSSFSEAFF
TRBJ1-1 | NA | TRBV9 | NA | TGTGCCAGCAGCAAACAGTCCAACACTGAAGCTTTCTTT | CASSKQSNTEAFF
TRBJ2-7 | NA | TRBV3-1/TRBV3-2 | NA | TGTGCCAGCAGCCACCAGGGCTACGAGCAGTACTTC | CASSHQGYEQYF
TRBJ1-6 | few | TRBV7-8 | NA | TGTGCCAGCAGCCACACGGGTTCACCCCTCCACTTT | CASSHTGSPLHF
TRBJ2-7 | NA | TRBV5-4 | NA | TGTGCCAGCAGCTTCCACTCCTACGAGCAGTACTTC | CASSFHSYEQYF
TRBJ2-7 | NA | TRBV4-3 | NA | TGCGCCAGCAGCCAAGAGAGGGGGGGCTATTTTTACGAGCAGTACTTC | CASSQERGGYFYEQYF
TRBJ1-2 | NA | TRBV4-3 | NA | TGCGCCAGCAGCCAAGTGCCTAAATATGGCTACACCTTC | CASSQVPKYGYTF
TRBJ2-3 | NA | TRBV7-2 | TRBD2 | TGTGCCAGCAGCTTCGTAGCGGGGGATACGCAGTATTTT | CASSFVAGDTQYF
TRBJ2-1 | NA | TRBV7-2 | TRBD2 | TGTGCCAGCAGCTTAATAGCGGGAGGGGGGAATGAGCAGTTCTTC | CASSLIAGGGNEQFF
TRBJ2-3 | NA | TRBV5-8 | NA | TGTGCCAGCAGCTTGATTACTGATACGCAGTATTTT | CASSLITDTQYF
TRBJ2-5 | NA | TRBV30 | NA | TGTGCCTGGAGTGTATATCGGGGAGAGACCCAGTACTTC | CAWSVYRGETQYF
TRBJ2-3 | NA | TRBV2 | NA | TGTGCCAGCAGGACAGGAAAACTTGGCCCTAGCACAGATACGCAGTATTTT | CASRTGKLGPSTDTQYF
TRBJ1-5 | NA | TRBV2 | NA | TGTGCCAGCACCCCCCCGGGACAAAGCAATCAGCCCCAGCATTTT | CASTPPGQSNQPQHF
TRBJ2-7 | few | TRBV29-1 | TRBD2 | TGCAGCGTTGAGGGCCCGGGAGGAAGCTACGAGCAGTACTTC | CSVEGPGGSYEQYF
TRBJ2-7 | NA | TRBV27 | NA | TGTGCCAGCAGTTTCGGGGACGAGCAGTACTTC | CASSFGDEQYF